This T cell receptor beta chain was found in a study of human T cells and chemical hapten exposure. Study outcomes and limitations: DPC sensitization left the count of TCRs above 1 in 1000 unchanged.

This sample's time point: pre-sensitization, week 0. As for treatment: therapeutic diphenylcyclopropenone sensitization with weekly scalp DPC. This CDR3 is 15 amino acids long. V shed 3 bases and J 1 base; nucleotides not matched to a gene: 4. Germline V gene lookup returns CDR1 DFQATT and CDR2 SNEGSKA (reference sequence). This clonotype was counted only a few times. Antigen unknown. TCRdb independently ran MiXCR on the RACE reads; one entry per CDR3 protein. The sample consists of 250,000 to 300,000 distinct CDR3 sequences, roughly 8% of them appearing once. Specimen: whole blood, collected in connection with sensitization to the hapten diphenylcyclopropenone (DPC). The clonotype originates from a man aged 18-30 years with alopecia areata. Some clones in this sample may be carry-over from other donors' samples. This chain joins TRBV20-1 and TRBJ2-3, with TRBD1 matching over 10 bases. In DNA form, the CDR3 reads TGCAGTGCTAGTACCGGGACAGGGGGCACAGATACGCAGTATTTT. Translated, it gives CSASTGTGGTDTQYF.